This entry is about one T cell receptor beta chain. TCRdb reprocessed the RT-PCR reads via MiXCR and lists one record per CDR3 protein. Of fewer than 500,000 distinct CDR3 sequences detected, under 20% appear once; the ten largest clones hold around 6.8%. This CDR3 contains 17 residues. Trimming took 5 bases from V and 0 from J, leaving 17 bases between them. Germline CDR1 LNHDA, CDR2 SQIVND (reference sequence). The entry originates in a study of patients and donors after allogeneic stem cell transplantation. The chain links TRBV19 to TRBJ2-4, with a weak D call TRBD1 (5 bases). This sequence was found in a human donor who was either an allogeneic HSCT recipient or a stem cell or donor lymphocyte infusion donor (not recorded which). It is not recorded whose cells these are; they may come from a transplant donor. Sequenced input: blood, either unsorted or a sorted T cell fraction (not recorded which). The CDR3 here is CASSGAGYTGAKNIQYF. The CDR3 bases are TGTGCCAGTAGTGGGGCAGGGTATACGGGAGCCAAAAACATTCAGTACTTC.